Reported below is one T cell receptor (beta chain). Antigen unknown. Unstimulated regulatory T cells (CD4+CD25+CD127-), CD4+CD25- non-regulatory cells, CD4 and CD8 cells were FACS-sorted from thawed PBMCs. Trimming took 4 bases from V and 3 from J; bases not matched to a gene: 7. Germline V lookup: CDR1 SGHDT, CDR2 YYEEEE. This CDR3 spans 16 amino acids. Libraries were prepared by immunoSEQ multiplex PCR; TCRdb keeps only in-frame clonotypes and omits some of them. Found here are more than 75,000 clones, approximately 93% of them singletons; the top ten hold 0.4% to 0.55%. The sample originates from a study of Tregs in tolerant kidney transplant recipients. The study, taken as a whole, reports: Tregs expanded with activated donor B cells seemed most donor-specific. Changing PCR primers prevented nucleotide comparison between some patients' samples.

The source is a human donor who received a combined kidney and bone marrow transplant. The sequenced sample was CD4+ T cells from blood, obtained before the transplant. The chain uses TRBV5-6 and TRBJ1-5; the match to TRBD1 covers 10 bases. CDR3 bases: TGTGCCAGCAGCCGCGGGACAGGGGATCCCAATCAGCCCCAGCATTTT. It is translated as CASSRGTGDPNQPQHF.